This entry lists 11 T cell receptor beta chains sequenced from one sample in a study of cytomegalovirus exposure and HLA in healthy donors. Vbeta (60) and Jbeta (13) primers were used in the PCR. Libraries were prepared by immunoSEQ multiplex PCR; TCRdb keeps only in-frame clonotypes and omits some of them. The table lists 30,000 to 40,000 clones, 90% to 95% of them singletons. Material for sequencing was PBMCs. The source is a woman aged 18-29 years in good health and CMV-seronegative.

This chain links TRBV5-6 with TRBJ2-5, with D possibly matching TRBD1 (7 bases). The CDR3 loop spans 14 amino acids. Trimming took off 4 bases at V and 1 base at J, with 11 bases between the two ends. Germline assignment: CDR1 SGHDT and CDR2 YYEEEE. The CDR3 region is CASSRGTAQETQYF. CDR3 coding DNA: TGTGCCAGCAGCCGCGGGACAGCCCAAGAGACCCAGTACTTC.

This chain joins TRBV6-1 and TRBJ2-7; 7 nucleotides agree with TRBD1. Losses at the gene ends were 4 bases for V and 2 bases for J; bases not matched to a gene: 2. The CDR3 contains 13 residues. Germline CDR1 and CDR2: MNHNS and SASEGT. CDR3 nucleotides: TGTGCCAGCAGTGCCGGGACAGCCTACGAGCAGTACTTC. Protein: CASSAGTAYEQYF.

The rearrangement joins TRBV18 to TRBJ2-1; 9 nucleotides align to TRBD2. V shed 6 bases, J shed 0 bases, and the junction held 12 bases outside the gene matches. CDR1 and CDR2 from the germline V gene are KGHSH and LQKENI. CDR3 length equals 18 residues. The CDR3 nucleotides read TGTGCCAGCTCCGCCGGGCTAGCGGGACTGAGCTCCTACAATGAGCAGTTCTTC. Its translation: CASSAGLAGLSSYNEQFF. The full variable domain, its missing parts supplied by reference TRBV18 and TRBJ2-1, is NAGVMQNPRHLVRRRGQEARLRCSPMKGHSHVYWYRQLPEEGLKFMVYLQKENIIDESGMPKERFSAEFPKEGPSILRIQQVVRGDSAAYFCASSAGLAGLSSYNEQFFGPGTRLTVL.

The chain recombines TRBV10-1 with TRBJ2-6, with TRBD1 matching over 10 bases. The V segment lost 8 bases and the J segment 0 bases; nucleotides outside the gene matches: 10. CDR1 and CDR2 (germline): WNHNN, SYGVQD (reference sequence). The CDR3 runs 18 residues. CDR3 nucleotide sequence: TGCGCCAGCCCAAGGGACAGGGGTTCCAGCTCTGGGGCCAACGTCCTGACTTTC. Residues: CASPRDRGSSSGANVLTF.

CDR3 in DNA: TGCAGCGCGCCAGCATCAGGGTCGGATACGCAGTATTTT. Translating gives CSAPASGSDTQYF. The rearrangement uses TRBV29-1 and TRBJ2-3, with D possibly TRBD1 on 5 matching bases. V lost 7 bases to trimming and J lost 6 bases, with 17 bases between them. Germline V gene sequence: CDR1 SQVTM, CDR2 ANQGSEA. This CDR3 spans 13 amino acids.

The chain joins TRBV30 to TRBJ2-7, with D possibly matching TRBD2 (7 bases). Deletions cut 0 bases from V and 2 bases from J, with 17 bases between. The CDR3 spans 16 residues. CDR1 is GTSNPN, CDR2 SVGIG, per germline (reference sequence). The CDR3 loop is CAWSVRWGGPTYEQYF. DNA for the CDR3: TGTGCCTGGAGTGTACGGTGGGGGGGGCCCACCTACGAGCAGTACTTC.

This sequence joins TRBV11-2 and TRBJ1-2, with TRBD1 as a possible D gene (5 bases). V dropped 6 bases and J dropped 8 bases, with 16 bases sitting between them. Germline lookup yields CDR1 SGHAT and CDR2 FQNNGV. CDR3 size: 13 residues. CDR3 region: CASRETASWGYTF. The CDR3 nucleotides read TGTGCCAGCAGGGAGACAGCCTCTTGGGGCTACACCTTC.

The chain recombines TRBV7-9 with TRBJ2-5; D is unresolved. V gave up 2 bases and J gave up 9 bases, with 13 bases separating them. From germline, CDR1 is SEHNR and CDR2 FQNEAQ (reference sequence). The CDR3 has 13 residues. This chain's CDR3 is CASSLKRSYAQYF. CDR3 nucleotides: TGTGCCAGCAGCTTAAAGAGATCTTATGCCCAGTACTTC.

The CDR3 loop reads CASLDSPFFTDTQYF. CDR3 DNA: TGTGCCAGCCTGGACAGCCCCTTCTTCACAGATACGCAGTATTTT. V and J are TRBV6-1 and TRBJ2-3, with a weak D call TRBD1 (6 bases). This CDR3 comprises 15 residues. Between the trimmed V and J ends, which lost 8 bases and 2 bases, there was a span of 17 bases. CDR1 is MNHNS, CDR2 SASEGT, per germline.

The chain carries TRBV6-4 and TRBJ1-1, with D unclear. Germline CDR1 and CDR2: MRHNA and SNTAGT. V was clipped by 3 bases and J by 1 base, with 6 bases between them. This CDR3 has 13 amino acids. CDR3 DNA sequence: TGTGCCAGCAGTGAACAGAAGAACACTGAAGCTTTCTTT. This codes for CASSEQKNTEAFF.

Details on this clone: Other DNA sequences in the same sample also yield this CDR3. The chain combines TRBV6-1 with TRBJ1-1, with D perhaps TRBD1 (5 bases). V was trimmed by 4 bases and J by 1 base, leaving 16 bases between them. This CDR3 comprises 16 residues. Germline values: CDR1 MNHNS, CDR2 SASEGT. The CDR3 loop is CASSVERGGWNTEAFF. CDR3 nucleotide sequence: TGTGCCAGCAGTGTAGAGCGGGGGGGATGGAACACTGAAGCTTTCTTT.